Below, one TCR beta chain is given with its context. Germline CDR1 is SEHNR and CDR2 is FQNEAQ (reference sequence). This CDR3 comprises 13 residues. Trimming shortened V by 3 bases and J by 8 bases, and 11 bases separated the two germline ends. Original processing notes: How many nucleated cells were present was estimated from reference gene primer amplification. Some clones are missing from TCRdb's copy, which holds only in-frame ones; the method was immunoSEQ multiplex PCR. For V, J and clone size, that table is used; D and trimming come from the DNA. The sample contains around 260,000 clones, 75% to 90% of which appear only once. This entry belongs to a study of blood T cell repertoires in COVID-19. About the research overall: In each case, the material was cDNA or gDNA derived from T cells, B-cell-depleted T cells, or PBMCs.

This chain uses TRBV7-9 with TRBJ1-5; the D gene is possibly TRBD1 (5 bases). This clonotype was obtained from a man aged 25-45 years with active or convalescent COVID-19. Sequencing was done on a sample of peripheral blood. The DNA of the CDR3 is TGTGCCAGCAGCTTGGCAGGCAGGGAGCCCCAGCATTTT. Protein sequence: CASSLAGREPQHF.